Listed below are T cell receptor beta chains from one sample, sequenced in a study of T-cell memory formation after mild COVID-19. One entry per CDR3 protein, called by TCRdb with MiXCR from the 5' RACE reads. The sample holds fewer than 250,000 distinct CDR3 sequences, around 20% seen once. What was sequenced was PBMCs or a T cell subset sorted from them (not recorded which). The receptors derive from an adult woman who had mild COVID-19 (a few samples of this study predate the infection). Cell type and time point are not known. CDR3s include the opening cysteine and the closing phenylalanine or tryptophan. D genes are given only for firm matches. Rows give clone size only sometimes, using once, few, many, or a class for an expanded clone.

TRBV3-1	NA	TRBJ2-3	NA	CASSQGRDTQYF	TGTGCCAGCAGCCAGGGGAGGGATACGCAGTATTTT
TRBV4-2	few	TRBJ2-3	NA	CASSQEWTDTQYF	TGTGCCAGCAGCCAAGAGTGGACAGATACGCAGTATTTT
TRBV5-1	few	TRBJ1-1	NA	CASSPTLNTEAFF	TGCGCCAGCAGCCCGACTTTGAACACTGAAGCTTTCTTT
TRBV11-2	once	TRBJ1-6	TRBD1	CASSRDRRGSPLHF	TGTGCCAGCAGCCGGGACAGGAGGGGTTCACCCCTCCACTTT
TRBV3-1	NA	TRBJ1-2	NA	CASSNRPGRGGYTF	TGTGCCAGCAGCAACAGACCGGGGAGGGGCGGCTACACCTTC
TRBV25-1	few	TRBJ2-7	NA	CATCGVPCYEQYF	TGTGCCACCTGCGGGGTCCCGTGCTACGAGCAGTACTTC
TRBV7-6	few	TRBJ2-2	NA	CASSSHLSGELFF	TGTGCCAGCAGCTCCCACCTCTCCGGGGAGCTGTTTTTT
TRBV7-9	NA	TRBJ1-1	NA	CASSPQASTEAFF	TGTGCCAGCAGCCCCCAGGCTTCGACTGAAGCTTTCTTT
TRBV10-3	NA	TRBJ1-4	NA	CAINGALNEKLFF	TGTGCCATCAACGGGGCGCTTAATGAAAAACTGTTTTTT
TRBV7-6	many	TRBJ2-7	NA	CASSPGLSEQYF	TGTGCCAGCAGCCCCGGCTTGAGCGAGCAGTACTTC
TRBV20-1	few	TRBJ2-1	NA	CSARDMQGNLYNEQFF	TGCAGTGCTAGAGATATGCAGGGCAACCTCTACAATGAGCAGTTCTTC
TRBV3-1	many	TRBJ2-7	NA	CASSQLDISGGQYF	TGTGCCAGCAGCCAATTGGACATCTCTGGCGGGCAGTACTTC
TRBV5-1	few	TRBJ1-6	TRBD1	CASRYMDRGGSPLHF	TGCGCCAGCAGATATATGGACAGGGGAGGATCACCCCTCCACTTT
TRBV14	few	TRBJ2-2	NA	CASSQYLGLARAGELFF	TGTGCCAGCAGCCAGTACTTAGGGCTCGCTCGGGCCGGGGAGCTGTTTTTT
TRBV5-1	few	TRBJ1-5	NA	CASSLVVGSNQPQHF	TGCGCCAGCAGCTTGGTCGTAGGGAGCAATCAGCCCCAGCATTTT
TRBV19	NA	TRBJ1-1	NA	CASSISQGTLKTEAFF	TGTGCCAGTAGTATATCCCAGGGGACCCTAAAAACTGAAGCTTTCTTT
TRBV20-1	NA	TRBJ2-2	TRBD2	CSARDLGLANTGELFF	TGCAGTGCTAGAGATTTGGGACTAGCGAACACCGGGGAGCTGTTTTTT
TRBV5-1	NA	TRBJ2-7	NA	CASSLEVRGYEQYF	TGCGCCAGCAGCTTGGAGGTGCGGGGATACGAGCAGTACTTC
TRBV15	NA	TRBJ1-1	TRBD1	CATSSPPTGKAEAFF	TGTGCCACCAGCAGTCCTCCGACAGGGAAGGCTGAAGCTTTCTTT
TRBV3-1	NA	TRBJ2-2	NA	CASSQDLGFGGTGELFF	TGTGCCAGCAGCCAAGATCTCGGGTTTGGCGGGACCGGGGAGCTGTTTTTT
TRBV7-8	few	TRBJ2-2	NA	CASSLYRPGAGELFF	TGTGCCAGCAGCTTGTACAGGCCCGGCGCCGGGGAGCTGTTTTTT
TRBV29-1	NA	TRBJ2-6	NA	CSVITPGHTTSGANVLTF	TGCAGCGTCATCACTCCGGGACACACTACCTCTGGGGCCAACGTCCTGACTTTC
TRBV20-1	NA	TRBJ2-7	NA	CSAKRGGPRGFVGSYEQYF	TGCAGTGCAAAACGAGGCGGGCCTAGGGGTTTCGTAGGGTCCTACGAGCAGTACTTC
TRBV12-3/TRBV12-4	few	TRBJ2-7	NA	CASSLSDRVGEQYF	TGTGCCAGCAGTTTGAGTGATCGCGTCGGCGAGCAGTACTTC
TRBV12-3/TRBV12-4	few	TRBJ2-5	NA	CASSFLSRANPTQYF	TGTGCCAGCAGTTTTCTGTCCAGGGCCAACCCGACCCAGTACTTC
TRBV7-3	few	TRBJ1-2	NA	CASSFTGGQGDGYTF	TGTGCCAGCAGCTTCACGGGCGGGCAGGGAGATGGCTACACCTTC
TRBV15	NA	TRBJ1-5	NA	CATSRHSNQPQHF	TGTGCCACCAGCAGACATAGCAATCAGCCCCAGCATTTT
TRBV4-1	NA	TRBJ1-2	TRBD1	CASSQPRQGPNYGYTF	TGCGCCAGCAGCCAGCCCAGACAGGGACCTAACTATGGCTACACCTTC
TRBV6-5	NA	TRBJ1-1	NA	CASSYTGMGTEAFF	TGTGCCAGCAGTTACACAGGGATGGGTACTGAAGCTTTCTTT
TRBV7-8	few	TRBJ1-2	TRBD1	CASSSWTGNYGYTF	TGTGCCAGCAGCTCCTGGACAGGGAACTATGGCTACACCTTC
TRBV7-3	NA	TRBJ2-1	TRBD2	CASSLAGGIDEQFF	TGTGCCAGCAGCTTGGCGGGGGGGATTGATGAGCAGTTCTTC
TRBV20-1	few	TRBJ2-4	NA	CSGVRAELAKNIQYF	TGCAGTGGCGTTCGGGCAGAATTAGCCAAAAACATTCAGTACTTC
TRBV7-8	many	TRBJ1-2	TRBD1	CASSTSQGAHYGYTF	TGTGCCAGCAGCACCTCACAGGGGGCCCACTATGGCTACACCTTC
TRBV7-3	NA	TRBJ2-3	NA	CASSRANTDTQYF	TGTGCCAGCAGCAGGGCTAACACAGATACGCAGTATTTT
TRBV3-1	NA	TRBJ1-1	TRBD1	CASSQVTGDTEAFF	TGTGCCAGCAGCCAAGTGACAGGGGACACTGAAGCTTTCTTT
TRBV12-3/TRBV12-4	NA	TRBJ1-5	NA	CASSLEGALSNQPQHF	TGTGCCAGCAGTTTAGAAGGAGCTCTTAGCAATCAGCCCCAGCATTTT
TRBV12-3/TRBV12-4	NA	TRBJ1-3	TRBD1	CASSPAGGTVFAIYF	TGTGCCAGCAGCCCCGCAGGGGGTACCGTTTTCGCCATATATTTT
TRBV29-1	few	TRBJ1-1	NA	CSAADSEAFF	TGCAGCGCAGCGGACTCTGAAGCTTTCTTT
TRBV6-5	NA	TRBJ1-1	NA	CASSRWDGEAFF	TGTGCCAGCAGTCGGTGGGACGGCGAAGCTTTCTTT
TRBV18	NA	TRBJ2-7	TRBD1	CASSPPGTGPSYEQYF	TGTGCCAGCTCACCACCCGGGACAGGACCGTCCTACGAGCAGTACTTC
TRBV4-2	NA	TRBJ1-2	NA	CASSPAGGQNYGYTF	TGTGCCAGCAGCCCAGCGGGAGGGCAGAACTATGGCTACACCTTC
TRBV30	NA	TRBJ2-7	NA	CAWQPGRQDYEQYF	TGTGCCTGGCAACCTGGGAGACAGGACTACGAGCAGTACTTC
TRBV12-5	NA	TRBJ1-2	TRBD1	CASGSPGQGHYGYTF	TGTGCTAGTGGTTCACCCGGACAGGGACACTATGGCTACACCTTC
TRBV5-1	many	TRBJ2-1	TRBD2	CASSVSGGSYNEQFF	TGCGCCAGCAGCGTTAGCGGGGGGAGCTACAATGAGCAGTTCTTC
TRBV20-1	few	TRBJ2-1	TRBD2	CSARGTSGSWEQFF	TGCAGTGCTAGAGGGACTAGCGGGAGCTGGGAGCAGTTCTTC
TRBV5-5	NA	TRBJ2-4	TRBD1	CASSPWTGNAEAKNIQYF	TGTGCCAGCAGCCCGTGGACAGGGAATGCGGAGGCCAAAAACATTCAGTACTTC
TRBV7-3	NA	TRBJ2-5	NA	CASSDNRAGETQYF	TGTGCCAGCAGCGATAATAGGGCGGGAGAGACCCAGTACTTC
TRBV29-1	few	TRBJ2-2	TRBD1	CSVDPGQGSTGELFF	TGCAGCGTTGACCCGGGACAGGGGTCCACCGGGGAGCTGTTTTTT
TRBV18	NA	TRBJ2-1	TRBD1	CASSPPGQGYNEQFF	TGTGCCAGCTCACCACCGGGACAGGGTTACAATGAGCAGTTCTTC
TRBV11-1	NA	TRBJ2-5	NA	CASSIYRAETQYF	TGTGCCAGCAGCATATACCGGGCGGAGACCCAGTACTTC
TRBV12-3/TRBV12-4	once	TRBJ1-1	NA	CASSFSGHTEAFF	TGTGCCAGCAGTTTCTCCGGACATACTGAAGCTTTCTTT
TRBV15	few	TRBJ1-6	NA	CATTRSTGGLGTLHF	TGTGCCACCACCCGGTCAACGGGGGGCTTGGGGACCCTCCACTTT
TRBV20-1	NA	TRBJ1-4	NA	CSATRTLNEKLFF	TGCAGTGCTACGAGGACCCTTAATGAAAAACTGTTTTTT
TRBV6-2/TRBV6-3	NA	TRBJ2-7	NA	CASKKPGTASYEQYF	TGTGCCAGCAAAAAACCCGGGACGGCATCCTACGAGCAGTACTTC
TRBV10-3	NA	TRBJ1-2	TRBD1	CAISRTGENYGYTF	TGTGCCATCAGTCGGACAGGGGAGAACTATGGCTACACCTTC
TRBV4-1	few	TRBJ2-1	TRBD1	CASSQVRDRGIYNEQFF	TGCGCCAGCAGCCAAGTTCGTGACAGGGGTATCTACAATGAGCAGTTCTTC
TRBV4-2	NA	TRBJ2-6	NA	CASSPFGGVGANVLTF	TGTGCCAGCAGCCCCTTTGGCGGCGTCGGGGCCAACGTCCTGACTTTC